The rows below give T cell receptor beta chains drawn from one sample of a study of regulatory T cells in long-lasting Graves disease. TCRdb reprocessed the multiplex PCR reads via MiXCR and lists one record per CDR3 protein. The data hold some 300,000 distinct CDR3 sequences, with around 20% observed a single time. Specimen: peripheral blood mononuclear cells (PBMCs), collected when the disease was refractory, from a patient treated with antithyroid drugs. These receptors were collected from a female donor with Graves disease. CDR3s include the opening cysteine and the closing phenylalanine or tryptophan. Fields, in order: V gene, D gene, clone size, J gene, CDR3 protein. A D gene is named only where the DNA matches it firmly. Clone size, where shown, is once, few, many, or a class for clones that have expanded.

V gene: TRBV2; D gene: TRBD1; clone size: few; J gene: TRBJ2-7; CDR3 protein: CASSDRDRSSYEQYF
V gene: TRBV6-5; D gene: TRBD1; clone size: many; J gene: TRBJ1-2; CDR3 protein: CASSFRDRPFSDYGYTF
V gene: TRBV7-2; D gene: TRBD2; clone size: few; J gene: TRBJ2-4; CDR3 protein: CASSFAGTSGIGAKNIQYF
V gene: TRBV18; D gene: -; clone size: -; J gene: TRBJ1-1; CDR3 protein: CASSAAMNTEAFF
V gene: TRBV7-2; D gene: -; clone size: once; J gene: TRBJ2-2; CDR3 protein: CASSLALYGLGELFF
V gene: TRBV12-3/TRBV12-4; D gene: -; clone size: many; J gene: TRBJ2-4; CDR3 protein: CASTTDSNIQYF
V gene: TRBV30; D gene: -; clone size: many; J gene: TRBJ2-5; CDR3 protein: CAWTLEGSGQETQYF
V gene: TRBV5-1; D gene: -; clone size: few; J gene: TRBJ1-4; CDR3 protein: CASSLDWATNEKLFF
V gene: TRBV5-8; D gene: -; clone size: few; J gene: TRBJ1-5; CDR3 protein: CASSLENLNQPQHF
V gene: TRBV6-2/TRBV6-3; D gene: TRBD1; clone size: -; J gene: TRBJ1-5; CDR3 protein: CASSPGQARQPQHF
V gene: TRBV4-3; D gene: -; clone size: -; J gene: TRBJ1-5; CDR3 protein: CASSPSGYNQPQHF
V gene: TRBV27; D gene: -; clone size: few; J gene: TRBJ2-7; CDR3 protein: CASSSSVGFDEQYF
V gene: TRBV5-1; D gene: -; clone size: few; J gene: TRBJ1-1; CDR3 protein: CASSFRGPEAFF
V gene: TRBV6-1; D gene: -; clone size: few; J gene: TRBJ2-7; CDR3 protein: CASRRAQGYEQYF
V gene: TRBV7-2; D gene: -; clone size: -; J gene: TRBJ1-3; CDR3 protein: CASSLAGSQGNTIYF
V gene: TRBV28; D gene: TRBD1; clone size: -; J gene: TRBJ2-5; CDR3 protein: CASSPRTGALETQYF
V gene: TRBV6-5; D gene: TRBD2; clone size: many; J gene: TRBJ2-7; CDR3 protein: CASSYLGLAGDYEQYF
V gene: TRBV20-1; D gene: -; clone size: -; J gene: TRBJ2-1; CDR3 protein: CSARDPDYNEQFF
V gene: TRBV25-1; D gene: TRBD1; clone size: few; J gene: TRBJ2-7; CDR3 protein: CASRVSGGPYEQYF
V gene: TRBV27; D gene: -; clone size: -; J gene: TRBJ1-3; CDR3 protein: CASSQQFRGGAIYF
V gene: TRBV28; D gene: TRBD2; clone size: few; J gene: TRBJ2-3; CDR3 protein: CASRGRSAGAVDAQYF
V gene: TRBV18; D gene: TRBD1; clone size: -; J gene: TRBJ2-2; CDR3 protein: CASSPTGWDTGELFF